Shown below are 28 T cell receptor beta chains from a single sample sequenced in a study of monozygotic twins with inflammatory bowel disease (dated by TCRdb to the late 2010s). Library preparation was by 5' RACE. The sequencer was an Illumina HiSeq 2500. TCRdb reprocessed the reads, reporting each CDR3 protein sequence once and no DNA. The sample table on file contains approximately 400,000 distinct CDR3 sequences. 2% to 3% of the sample is held by the ten biggest clonotypes. Sequencing was done on a sample of blood. These receptors were collected from a human donor with ulcerative colitis or Crohn's disease, or a healthy co-twin of an affected twin (not recorded which).

The chain links TRBV10-3 to TRBJ2-3. Germline CDR1 and CDR2: ENHRY and SYGVKD. The CDR3 consists of 11 residues. CDR3: CAIMSTDTQYF.

The J gene is TRBJ2-7, the V gene TRBV27; as DNA is missing, the TRBD2 call by TCRdb cannot be tested. Germline CDR1 is MNHEY and CDR2 is SMNVEV (reference sequence). The length of the CDR3 is 14 residues. CDR3 residues: CASSLGGPGYEQYF.

This chain connects TRBV4-1 to TRBJ2-1. Germline values: CDR1 MGHRA, CDR2 YSYEKL. The length of the CDR3 is 12 residues. This CDR3 reads CASSQGSYEQFF.

V and J are TRBV14 and TRBJ1-1; the D call of TRBD1 rests on TCRdb alone, since no DNA is present to check it. This CDR3 spans 15 amino acids. Germline CDR1 is SGHDN and CDR2 is FVKESK. The CDR3 sequence: CASSRRDMSFSEAFF.

This rearrangement joins TRBV5-1 to TRBJ1-2; lacking DNA, the TRBD1 call made by TCRdb goes unchecked. CDR3 size: 15 residues. CDR1 SGHRS and CDR2 YFSETQ come from the germline V gene. The CDR3 is CASSTAAGTGYGYTF.

The chain employs TRBV5-1 and TRBJ2-3. Germline V gene lookup returns CDR1 SGHRS and CDR2 YFSETQ. The CDR3 is made up of 15 amino acids. This chain's CDR3 is CASSLASDSTDTQYF.

The rearrangement joins TRBV10-3 to TRBJ1-1; TCRdb picks TRBD1, but there is no DNA to check that call. Germline V gene lookup returns CDR1 ENHRY and CDR2 SYGVKD. The CDR3 length is 13 residues. CDR3: CAISVDRNTEAFF.

V gene TRBV6-1 combines with J gene TRBJ2-3; the TCRdb call, TRBD2, lacks DNA for checking. The V gene's germline CDR1 is MNHNS and CDR2 SASEGT. There are 16 residues in the CDR3. CDR3 sequence reads: CASSPLERASTDTQYF.

The CDR3 loop is CASSIRGTGHHGYTF. The chain joins TRBV27 to TRBJ1-2; the D gene TCRdb calls, TRBD1, cannot be checked with no DNA. Germline loops: CDR1 MNHEY, CDR2 SMNVEV (reference sequence). The CDR3 has 15 amino acids.

The J gene is TRBJ2-1, the V gene TRBV7-9; TCRdb names TRBD1, which stays unverified in the absence of DNA. Germline CDR1 is SEHNR and CDR2 is FQNEAQ (reference sequence). The CDR3 consists of 15 residues. The CDR3 protein is CASSLGPDGRNEQFF.

This sequence joins TRBV4-1 and TRBJ2-7; TCRdb returns TRBD1, unconfirmable since there is no DNA. This CDR3 is built from 18 residues. From germline, CDR1 is MGHRA and CDR2 YSYEKL. The CDR3 sequence is CASSHGQGPTSISYEQYF.

This chain links TRBV4-2 with TRBJ2-1; TCRdb's assignment of TRBD2 cannot be checked, as there is no DNA. CDR1 and CDR2 (germline): LGHNA, YNFKEQ. The CDR3 length is 14 residues. The CDR3 sequence is CASSQRGVDNEQFF.

The chain uses TRBV7-9 and TRBJ2-1. Germline V lookup: CDR1 SEHNR, CDR2 FQNEAQ (reference sequence). CDR3 length equals 16 residues. The CDR3 reads CASSFSTTSSYNEQFF.

V usage is TRBV3-1 and J usage is TRBJ2-7; TCRdb returns TRBD1, unconfirmable since there is no DNA. Germline values: CDR1 LGHDT, CDR2 YNNKEL (reference sequence). CDR3 length equals 15 residues. The CDR3 protein is CASSPAGTEFREQYF.

The rearrangement joins TRBV5-1 to TRBJ2-5. Germline V gene lookup returns CDR1 SGHRS and CDR2 YFSETQ. The CDR3 loop spans 13 amino acids. CDR3 loop: CASRNAVAETQYF.

J is TRBJ1-2 and V is TRBV5-1; lacking DNA, the TRBD1 call made by TCRdb goes unchecked. CDR1 SGHRS and CDR2 YFSETQ come from the germline V gene. This CDR3 region has 14 residues. CDR3 region: CASSPVMDRKGYTF.

The rearrangement links TRBV7-2 to TRBJ2-1. The V gene's germline CDR1 is SGHTA and CDR2 FQGNSA. CDR3 length: 14 amino acids. This chain's CDR3 is CASSPSGRVEVQFF.

This chain connects TRBV28 to TRBJ2-7. Looked up from germline, CDR1 is MDHEN and CDR2 is SYDVKM. This CDR3 comprises 13 residues. The CDR3 protein is CASSLVMTYEQYF. The full variable domain, its missing parts supplied by reference TRBV28 and TRBJ2-7, is DVKVTQSSRYLVKRTGEKVFLECVQDMDHENMFWYRQDPGLGLRLIYFSYDVKMKEKGDIPEGYSVSREKKERFSLILESASTNQTSMYLCASSLVMTYEQYFGPGTRLTVT.

CDR3 sequence: CSARDMRGTSYNEQFF. The J gene is TRBJ2-1, the V gene TRBV20-1. The germline CDR1 and CDR2 sequences are DFQATT and SNEGSKA (reference sequence). This CDR3 spans 16 amino acids.

The J gene is TRBJ2-7, the V gene TRBV5-4; TCRdb's D gene call, TRBD2, goes unchecked for lack of DNA. Germline V gene lookup returns CDR1 SGHNT and CDR2 YYREEE (reference sequence). The CDR3 is made up of 16 amino acids. The CDR3 sequence: CASSFRTSGRSYEQYF.

CDR3 loop: CASSLIRMTVTGRAEAFF. The chain uses TRBV11-2 and TRBJ1-1; the D call of TRBD1 rests on TCRdb alone, since no DNA is present to check it. CDR1 and CDR2 from the germline V gene are SGHAT and FQNNGV. This CDR3 comprises 18 residues.

The chain couples TRBV29-1 to TRBJ2-7; TCRdb designates TRBD1, a call that cannot be tested without DNA. Germline CDR1 reads SQVTM; CDR2 reads ANQGSEA. The CDR3 loop spans 12 amino acids. CDR3 in amino acids: CSVEGGRGEQYF.

The V gene is TRBV10-3, the J gene TRBJ1-1. CDR3 length equals 12 residues. Germline V gives CDR1 ENHRY, CDR2 SYGVKD. The CDR3 spells CAIGGGSAQAFF.

The rearrangement joins TRBV19 to TRBJ2-5; TCRdb calls TRBD1, which cannot be checked without DNA. CDR1 LNHDA and CDR2 SQIVND come from the germline V gene (reference sequence). CDR3 size: 11 residues. The CDR3 region is CASKAGETQYF.

This rearrangement joins TRBV9 to TRBJ1-5. Germline CDR1 reads SGDLS; CDR2 reads YYNGEE. This CDR3 is built from 13 residues. CDR3 loop: CASSVEGFQPQHF.

CDR3 residues: CASSQNGRASPLHF. The V call is TRBV16, the J call TRBJ1-6. CDR1 KGHSY and CDR2 FQNENV come from the germline V gene. CDR3 size: 14 residues.

The CDR3 is CASSWGARPQETQYF. The chain links TRBV18 to TRBJ2-5; TCRdb picks TRBD1, but there is no DNA to check that call. CDR1 KGHSH and CDR2 LQKENI come from the germline V gene. The CDR3 covers 15 residues. Drawing the rest from reference TRBV18 and TRBJ2-5, the complete variable domain is NAGVMQNPRHLVRRRGQEARLRCSPMKGHSHVYWYRQLPEEGLKFMVYLQKENIIDESGMPKERFSAEFPKEGPSILRIQQVVRGDSAAYFCASSWGARPQETQYFGPGTRLLVL.

The J gene is TRBJ2-1, the V gene TRBV10-3; the TCRdb call, TRBD1, lacks DNA for checking. Germline CDR1 reads ENHRY; CDR2 reads SYGVKD. This CDR3 spans 15 amino acids. CDR3 in amino acids: CAISAHRGDYNEQFF.